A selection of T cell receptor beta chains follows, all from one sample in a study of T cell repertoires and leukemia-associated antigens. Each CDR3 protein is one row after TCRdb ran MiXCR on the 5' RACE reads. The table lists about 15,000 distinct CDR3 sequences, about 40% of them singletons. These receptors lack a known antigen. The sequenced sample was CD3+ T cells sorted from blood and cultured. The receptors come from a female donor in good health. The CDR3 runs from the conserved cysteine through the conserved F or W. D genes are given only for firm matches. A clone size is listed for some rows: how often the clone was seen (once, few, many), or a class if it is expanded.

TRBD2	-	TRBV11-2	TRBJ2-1	TGTGCCAGCACAACATACGGACTAGCGGGAGATATGGGGTTCTTC	CASTTYGLAGDMGFF
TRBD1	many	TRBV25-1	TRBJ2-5	TGTGCCAGCAGTGACGGGACAGGGGAAGGAGAGACCCAGTACTTC	CASSDGTGEGETQYF
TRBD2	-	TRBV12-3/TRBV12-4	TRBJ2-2	TGCGCCAGCAGAAGGCTGGGTCGGGAGGGGAACACCGGGGAGCTGCCTTTT	CASRRLGREGNTGELPF
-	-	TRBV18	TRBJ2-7	TGTGCCAGCTCACAAACTAGCAGGAGTTCCTACGAGCAGTACTTC	CASSQTSRSSYEQYF
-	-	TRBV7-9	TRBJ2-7	TGTGCCAGCAGCCCTCCAAGCTCCTACGAGCAGTACTTC	CASSPPSSYEQYF
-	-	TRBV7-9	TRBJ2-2	TGTGCCAGCAGCTTATTCCGCGGGGTAAACACCGGGGAGCTGTTTTTT	CASSLFRGVNTGELFF
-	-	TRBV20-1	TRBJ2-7	TGCAGTGCTAGAGAGGCAGGGTCCCCCTACGAGCAATGCTTC	CSAREAGSPYEQCF
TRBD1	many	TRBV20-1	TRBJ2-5	TGCAGTGCTAGAGGGGACAGGGGGGGCCAAGAGACCCAGTACTTC	CSARGDRGGQETQYF
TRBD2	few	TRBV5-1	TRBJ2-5	TGCGCCAGCAGCATCTCTTTAGCGGGATATGAGACCCAGTACTTC	CASSISLAGYETQYF
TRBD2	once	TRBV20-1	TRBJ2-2	TGCAGTGCTGCAAAACCGGGACTAGCAGGGACCGGGGAGCTGTTTTTT	CSAAKPGLAGTGELFF
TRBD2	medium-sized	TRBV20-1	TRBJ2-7	TGCAGTGCTCGAGCGGGACTAGACTACGAGCAGTACTTC	CSARAGLDYEQYF
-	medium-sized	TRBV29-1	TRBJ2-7	TGCAGCGTTGTAGGGGGAGCGGCCTACGAGCAGTACTTC	CSVVGGAAYEQYF
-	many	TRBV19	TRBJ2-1	TGTGCCAGTAATGCAGGCGTGTGGGATGAGCAGTTCTTC	CASNAGVWDEQFF
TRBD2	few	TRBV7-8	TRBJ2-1	TGTGCCAGCGCGAGACTAGCCCTTGGGGGAATCTTC	CASARLALGGIF
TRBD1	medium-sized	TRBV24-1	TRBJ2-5	TGTGCCACCAGTGATTCCGGGACAGGGGGCGTTGGGACCCAGTACTTC	CATSDSGTGGVGTQYF
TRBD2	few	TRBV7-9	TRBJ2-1	TGTGCCAGCAGCTTTAGCGGGAGCTCCTACAATGAGCAGTTCTTC	CASSFSGSSYNEQFF
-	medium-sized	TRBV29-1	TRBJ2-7	TGCAGCGTCATAGCTGGACAACAGGGCCCTCCCTACGAGCAGTACTTC	CSVIAGQQGPPYEQYF
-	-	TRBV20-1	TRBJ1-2	TGCGGTGCTAGAGATACGGGGCATGGCTACACCTTC	CGARDTGHGYTF
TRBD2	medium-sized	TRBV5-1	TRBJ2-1	TGCGCCAGCAGCTTGTCTAGCGGGAGAGATGAGCAGTTCTTC	CASSLSSGRDEQFF
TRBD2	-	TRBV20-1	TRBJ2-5	TGCAGTGCCCATACTAGCGGGAAGGTAAAGACCCAGTACTTC	CSAHTSGKVKTQYF
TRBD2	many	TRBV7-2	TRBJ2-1	TGTGCCAGCAGCTCGGTCGGGACTAGCGGGAGCCATGAGCAGTTCTTC	CASSSVGTSGSHEQFF
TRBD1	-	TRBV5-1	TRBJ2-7	TGCGCCAGCAGCCTCGACAGGGCCGTCTCCTACGAGCAGTACTTC	CASSLDRAVSYEQYF
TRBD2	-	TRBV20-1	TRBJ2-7	TGCAGTCCGACGAACAGACTAGCGGGAAGGGCCCCATACGAGCAGTACTTC	CSPTNRLAGRAPYEQYF